This passage covers 26 T cell receptor beta chains from one sample sequenced in a study of response to subunit inactivated influenza vaccine. TCRdb reanalysed the RT-PCR reads using MiXCR and keeps one entry per CDR3 protein. This sample has hundreds of thousands of distinct CDR3 sequences, with approximately 14% found just once. The sample here was PBMCs from blood, taken around 15 days before vaccination. These receptors originate from a man in his fifties who received an inactivated influenza vaccine.

V is TRBV24-1 and J is TRBJ1-6; D is ambiguous. Trimming pared 4 bases from V and 2 bases from J, leaving 5 bases between. This CDR3 has 14 amino acids. Germline values: CDR1 KGHDR, CDR2 SFDVKD. The CDR3 region is CATSEGPYNSPLHF. Written as DNA, the CDR3 is TGTGCCACCAGTGAGGGCCCCTATAATTCACCCCTCCACTTT.

The gene calls are TRBV4-3 and TRBJ1-2, with D unresolved. This CDR3 comprises 14 residues. The V end lost 1 base, the J end lost 8 bases, and 14 bases lay between the germline ends. CDR1 and CDR2 from the germline V gene are LGHNA and YSLEER. The CDR3 region has the DNA TGCGCCAGCAGCCAAGCCTTGGAGGGTCAAGGCTACACCTTC. Amino acids: CASSQALEGQGYTF.

The gene calls are TRBV4-2 and TRBJ1-5; D perhaps matches TRBD1 (5 bases). Germline loops: CDR1 LGHNA, CDR2 YNFKEQ. This CDR3 has 14 residues. V shed 4 bases and J shed 7 bases, with 14 bases lying between them. The CDR3: CASSRGEDGQPQHF. The CDR3 DNA reads as TGTGCCAGCAGCCGGGGGGAGGACGGGCAGCCCCAGCATTTT.

This clonotype was seen at least ten times. The chain uses TRBV27 and TRBJ1-1; D uncertain. The CDR3 runs to 14 residues. The ends were cut back, 6 bases at V and 1 base at J, with 12 bases in the middle. Germline CDR1 and CDR2: MNHEY and SMNVEV (reference sequence). The CDR3 coding sequence is TGTGCCAGCAGCCCCCTTGGCCCGAACACTGAAGCTTTCTTT. It yields the protein CASSPLGPNTEAFF.

This clonotype was recorded a few times. The chain couples TRBV6-2 or TRBV6-3 to TRBJ2-6; TRBD2 matches at 14 bases. Trimming took 8 bases from V and 0 from J; bases not matched to a gene: 6. The CDR3 is 18 residues long. The germline V gene encodes CDR1 MNHEY and CDR2 SVGEGT. CDR3 sequence reads: CASYQGLAGVSGANVLTF. CDR3 nucleotides: TGTGCCAGCTACCAGGGACTAGCGGGGGTCTCTGGGGCCAACGTCCTGACTTTC.

This rearrangement joins TRBV5-1 to TRBJ2-7; 7 positions agree with TRBD2. Trimming took 4 bases from V and 3 from J; bases not matched to a gene: 13. The V gene's germline CDR1 is SGHRS and CDR2 YFSETQ. There are 16 residues in the CDR3. For the CDR3, the DNA is TGCGCCAGCAGCCCCCGGGCAGCGGGGTTAGGCTACGAGCAGTACTTC. Its protein is CASSPRAAGLGYEQYF.

The chain couples TRBV7-9 to TRBJ2-2, with no clear D. This CDR3 contains 13 residues. Trimming shortened V by 3 bases and J by 6 bases, and 8 bases separated the two germline ends. Germline V gene lookup returns CDR1 SEHNR and CDR2 FQNEAQ (reference sequence). The CDR3 region is CASSFSPAGELFF. The CDR3 DNA is TGTGCCAGCAGCTTCAGCCCCGCCGGGGAGCTGTTTTTT. Full variable domain (outside the CDR3, taken from reference TRBV7-9 and TRBJ2-2): DTGVSQNPRHKITKRGQNVTFRCDPISEHNRLYWYRQTLGQGPEFLTYFQNEAQLEKSRLLSDRFSAERPKGSFSTLEIQRTEQGDSAMYLCASSFSPAGELFFGEGSRLTVL.

Many counts were recorded for this clonotype. The chain employs TRBV15 and TRBJ2-1; 7 nucleotides agree with TRBD1. Trimming took 1 base from V and 5 from J; bases not matched to a gene: 11. Germline CDR1 and CDR2: LNHNV and YYDKDF (reference sequence). The CDR3 has 17 amino acids. The CDR3 protein is CATSRVPRRQGNNEQFF. CDR3 nucleotides: TGTGCCACCAGCAGAGTACCTAGGAGACAGGGAAACAATGAGCAGTTCTTC.

This clonotype was recorded a few times. The chain employs TRBV20-1 and TRBJ1-5; D is unresolved. Germline CDR1 is DFQATT and CDR2 is SNEGSKA (reference sequence). Between the trimmed V and J ends, which lost 2 bases and 4 bases, there was a span of 18 bases. The CDR3 has 16 amino acids. In nucleotides, the CDR3 is TGCAGTGCTAGACCGCACCCGGCCTCCCCGAATCAGCCCCAGCATTTT. As protein: CSARPHPASPNQPQHF.

The chain uses TRBV7-3 and TRBJ2-3; the match to TRBD2 covers 8 bases. There are 15 residues in the CDR3. The germline CDR1 and CDR2 sequences are SGHTA and FQGTGA. V lost 1 base, J lost 2 bases, and 2 bases stayed unmatched. CDR3 sequence (DNA): TGTGCCAGCAGCTTAATTAGCGGGAACACAGATACGCAGTATTTT. Its protein is CASSLISGNTDTQYF.

This clonotype was seen more than once but under ten times. CDR3 protein: CASSLSNGAYEQYF. In DNA, the CDR3 is TGTGCCAGCAGTTTATCAAACGGGGCCTACGAGCAGTACTTC. The V and J genes are TRBV27 and TRBJ2-7; D may be TRBD2 (5 bases). CDR3 length equals 14 residues. From germline, CDR1 is MNHEY and CDR2 SMNVEV (reference sequence). V lost 0 bases and J lost 2, with 8 bases in between.

CDR3 in amino acids: CASSVSTAPLHF. The DNA for the CDR3 is TGTGCCAGCAGCGTGAGTACGGCACCCCTCCACTTT. The chain is built from TRBV9 and TRBJ1-6; D is uncertain. The V end was cut by 2 bases, the J end by 11 bases, with 8 bases between. Germline V gene data show CDR1 as SGDLS and CDR2 as YYNGEE. The CDR3 contains 12 residues.

The chain employs TRBV7-2 and TRBJ2-3, with 14 nucleotides matching TRBD2. Per the germline V gene, CDR1 is SGHTA and CDR2 is FQGNSA. Trimming took 4 bases from V and 4 from J; bases not matched to a gene: 7. This CDR3 is built from 17 residues. CDR3 sequence: CASSSHRTSGRPDTQYF. CDR3 bases: TGTGCCAGCAGCTCCCATCGGACTAGCGGGAGGCCAGATACGCAGTATTTT.

CDR3 DNA sequence: TGTGCCACCAGTGATTCACCGGGACTAGCGGGGAATGAGCAGTTCTTC. Translated: CATSDSPGLAGNEQFF. This chain connects TRBV24-1 to TRBJ2-1; TRBD2 matches at 13 bases. The germline V gene encodes CDR1 KGHDR and CDR2 SFDVKD. This CDR3 is 16 amino acids long. The J segment lost 7 bases and the V segment lost 2 bases, leaving 4 bases of the junction unmatched.

The chain employs TRBV5-1 and TRBJ1-2; weak D call: TRBD1 (5 bases). The germline V gene encodes CDR1 SGHRS and CDR2 YFSETQ. The CDR3 length is 14 residues. V was shortened by 6 bases and J by 4 bases, with 16 bases between the two germline ends. CDR3 protein: CASTDAGGSYGYTF. CDR3 DNA sequence: TGCGCCAGCACAGACGCGGGGGGATCCTATGGCTACACCTTC. Based on the CDR3 plus reference TRBV5-1 and TRBJ1-2, the full variable domain is KAGVTQTPRYLIKTRGQQVTLSCSPISGHRSVSWYQQTPGQGLQFLFEYFSETQRNKGNFPGRFSGRQFSNSRSEMNVSTLELGDSALYLCASTDAGGSYGYTFGSGTRLTVV.

This clonotype appeared many times. The chain joins TRBV12-3 or TRBV12-4 to TRBJ1-5; 8 bases fit TRBD1. CDR3 length: 16 residues. V dropped 7 bases and J dropped 0; count of bases not matched to a gene: 8. The CDR3 bases are TGTGCCAGCACCGGACAGGGAGGTAATAGCAATCAGCCCCAGCATTTT. Amino acid sequence: CASTGQGGNSNQPQHF.

Only a few counts were recorded for this clonotype. This chain links TRBV7-6 with TRBJ1-5, with unresolved D. Per germline, CDR1 SGHVS and CDR2 FNYEAQ. V gave up 4 bases and J gave up 2 bases, with 15 bases separating them. CDR3 length: 16 residues. The CDR3 nucleotides are TGTGCCAGCAGCTCCTCGACTTTTTTAGGCAATCAGCCCCAGCATTTT. Translating gives CASSSSTFLGNQPQHF.

The table lists this clonotype with a few counts. The chain links TRBV3-1 to TRBJ1-1, with TRBD1 as a possible D gene (5 bases). Trimming took 2 bases from V and 1 from J, leaving 8 bases between them. CDR3 size: 14 residues. CDR1 and CDR2 from the germline V gene are LGHDT and YNNKEL (reference sequence). CDR3 coding DNA: TGTGCCAGCAGCCAACTACAGGAGAACACTGAAGCTTTCTTT. It specifies CASSQLQENTEAFF.

The table lists this clonotype with a few counts. The chain recombines TRBV12-3 or TRBV12-4 with TRBJ2-3; D remains unclear. CDR3 length equals 14 residues. V was pared by 7 bases and J by 3 bases, with 14 bases between. This CDR3 is CASTTRVETDTQYF. The CDR3 DNA reads as TGTGCCAGCACTACTCGGGTGGAAACAGATACGCAGTATTTT.

This clonotype was detected only a few times. The V call is TRBV20-1, the J call TRBJ2-7; 10 bases line up with TRBD2. V was pared by 3 bases and J by 5 bases, with 10 bases of the junction left unmatched. This CDR3 spans 15 amino acids. Germline CDR1 is DFQATT and CDR2 is SNEGSKA (reference sequence). DNA for the CDR3: TGCAGTGCTAGCCCACTAGCGGGAAGCACCCACGAGCAGTACTTC. Its protein is CSASPLAGSTHEQYF.

The CDR3 DNA reads as TGTGCCAGCAGCTCCCGCTCTAGCGGGGGAGAGACCCAGTACTTC. Its protein product is CASSSRSSGGETQYF. This chain joins TRBV7-2 and TRBJ2-5; 10 positions match TRBD2. The ends lost 4 bases at V and 4 bases at J; junction bases unmatched: 6. The CDR3 is made up of 15 amino acids. The V gene's germline CDR1 is SGHTA and CDR2 FQGNSA.

This clonotype appeared a few times. The J gene is TRBJ1-1, the V gene TRBV5-1; tentatively, D is TRBD1 (6 bases). The CDR3 is 15 residues long. Trimming left V 0 bases short and J 1 base short, with 10 bases between. Germline assignment: CDR1 SGHRS and CDR2 YFSETQ. CDR3 sequence reads: CASSLGWTENTEAFF. Written as DNA, the CDR3 is TGCGCCAGCAGCTTGGGTTGGACAGAGAACACTGAAGCTTTCTTT.

This clonotype has only a few counts. This chain links TRBV6-2 or TRBV6-3 with TRBJ2-1; TRBD2 matches 8 bases. In germline, CDR1 is MNHEY, CDR2 SVGEGT. CDR3 length: 14 residues. Germline trimming cut 5 bases from V and 4 bases from J; bases unmatched to any gene: 4. The CDR3 DNA reads TGTGCCAGCAGTATAAGCGGGGGATACAATGAGCAGTTCTTC. Amino acid sequence: CASSISGGYNEQFF.

This rearrangement joins TRBV18 to TRBJ1-2, with no clear D. Germline CDR1 and CDR2: KGHSH and LQKENI. The CDR3 spans 13 residues. The V gene lost 3 bases and the J gene lost 5 bases, with 10 bases spanning the gap. This CDR3 reads CASSPSMEYGYTF. The CDR3 nucleotides are TGTGCCAGCTCACCGTCGATGGAATATGGCTACACCTTC.

The chain is built from TRBV7-2 and TRBJ1-4; 9 bases line up with TRBD1. Germline CDR1 reads SGHTA; CDR2 reads FQGNSA. After removal of 5 bases from V and 2 bases from J, the junction contained 9 bases not matched to a gene. The CDR3 consists of 17 residues. The CDR3, as DNA: TGTACCAGCAGCCGTAGGGACAGGGCGGATACTAATGAAAAACTGTTTTTT. Protein sequence: CTSSRRDRADTNEKLFF.

The rearrangement joins TRBV20-1 to TRBJ2-3; D not resolved. Germline CDR1 reads DFQATT; CDR2 reads SNEGSKA (reference sequence). The CDR3 is 15 residues long. Trimming removed 1 base at V and 0 bases at J, with 11 bases between. CDR3 sequence: CSARVADGSTDTQYF. The DNA of the CDR3 is TGCAGTGCTAGAGTCGCGGACGGCAGCACAGATACGCAGTATTTT.